These 30 T cell receptor beta chains share one sample of origin, sequenced in a study of blood T cells in healthy people across ages. Primers used in a second PCR of about 6 to 12 cycles were a sample-barcoded 5' primer and a J-beta primer mix. From the 5' RACE reads, TCRdb called clonotypes with MiXCR, one entry per CDR3 protein. The sample includes 780,000 or so distinct CDR3 sequences, roughly three fifths of them seen just once. Sequencing was done on a sample of blood. These receptors were taken from a man in his forties in good health.

This clonotype was seen a handful of times. This chain connects TRBV7-3 to TRBJ1-1, with D unclear. There are 23 residues in the CDR3. The V end was cut by 3 bases, the J end by 1 base, with 36 bases between. CDR1 is SGHTA and CDR2 is FQGTGA in the germline V gene. CDR3 nucleotides: TGTGCCAGCAGCTTTTCCGTCAGACTTCGCTGTGGCTGGGGTTTAGTCGGGAACACTGAAGCTTTCTTT. It encodes CASSFSVRLRCGWGLVGNTEAFF.

This clonotype was picked up a small number of times. V is TRBV9 and J is TRBJ1-1; the D is unclear. Germline V gene sequence: CDR1 SGDLS, CDR2 YYNGEE. The V and J ends lost 4 bases and 5 bases respectively, with 12 bases between them. The CDR3 loop spans 13 amino acids. CDR3 coding DNA: TGTGCCAGCAGCCGGATGACTGGGACTGAAGCTTTCTTT. Translated: CASSRMTGTEAFF.

The chain combines TRBV6-6 with TRBJ2-1; 10 bases line up with TRBD1. CDR3 length: 16 residues. Looked up from germline, CDR1 is MNHNY and CDR2 is SVGAGI (reference sequence). Trimming removed 5 bases from V and 3 bases from J; junction bases left unmatched: 7. The CDR3 region is CASSPTRDRGYNEQFF. In DNA form, the CDR3 reads TGTGCCAGCAGTCCGACCCGGGACAGGGGCTACAATGAGCAGTTCTTC.

The rearrangement links TRBV25-1 to TRBJ2-6; D remains ambiguous. The CDR3 has 15 amino acids. Trimming removed 3 bases from V and 4 bases from J, with 10 bases in between. Germline CDR1 reads MGHDK; CDR2 reads SYGVNS. This chain's CDR3 is CASSEGRRGANVLTF. The CDR3 DNA is TGTGCCAGCAGTGAGGGCAGGCGGGGGGCCAACGTCCTGACTTTC.

Only a few counts were recorded for this clonotype. The chain has TRBV12-3 or TRBV12-4 and TRBJ1-5; D is ambiguous. This CDR3 is built from 13 residues. V lost 7 bases and J 5 bases, leaving 12 bases between the germline ends. The CDR3 protein is CASTFQGYQPQHF. In nucleotides, the CDR3 is TGTGCCAGCACCTTCCAAGGGTATCAGCCCCAGCATTTT.

This clonotype was observed a few times. V and J are TRBV20-1 and TRBJ2-1; D unresolved. Looked up from germline, CDR1 is DFQATT and CDR2 is SNEGSKA (reference sequence). V shed 0 bases and J shed 0 bases, with 9 bases lying between them. This CDR3 spans 15 amino acids. The CDR3 DNA reads as TGCAGTGCTAGAGATAGTCAAGTCTCCTACAATGAGCAGTTCTTC. It codes for CSARDSQVSYNEQFF.

This clonotype has just a few counts. V is TRBV5-1 and J is TRBJ2-1; tentatively, D is TRBD2 (5 bases). The germline V gene encodes CDR1 SGHRS and CDR2 YFSETQ. Trimming removed 0 bases from V and 5 bases from J, with 12 bases in between. CDR3 size: 15 residues. CDR3 sequence reads: CASSLAGVSNNEQFF. The CDR3 region has the DNA TGCGCCAGCAGCTTGGCCGGGGTTTCGAACAATGAGCAGTTCTTC.

The chain carries TRBV7-9 and TRBJ2-5, with D unresolved. Per germline, CDR1 SEHNR and CDR2 FQNEAQ (reference sequence). The CDR3 is 14 residues long. V lost 4 bases and J lost 4, with 13 bases in between. The CDR3, as DNA: TGTGCCAGCAGCTCACTACAAGGGATAGAGACCCAGTACTTC. This gives the protein CASSSLQGIETQYF.

This sequence joins TRBV7-9 and TRBJ1-5; no firm D call. CDR1 is SEHNR and CDR2 is FQNEAQ in the germline V gene (reference sequence). This CDR3 region has 14 residues. V was pared by 1 base and J by 5 bases, with 9 bases between. CDR3 nucleotides: TGTGCCAGCAGCTTAGAACAGAGCTATCAGCCCCAGCATTTT. The encoded protein is CASSLEQSYQPQHF.

This chain connects TRBV5-8 to TRBJ1-2; 7 nucleotides align to TRBD1. V lost 4 bases, J lost 3 bases, and 15 bases stayed unmatched. Per the germline V gene, CDR1 is SGHTS and CDR2 is YDEGEE. This CDR3 has 17 amino acids. CDR3 DNA sequence: TGTGCCAGCAGCCTGACAGGGATCCCTTCGTTCTACTATGGCTACACCTTC. Its translation is CASSLTGIPSFYYGYTF.

V and J are TRBV3-1 and TRBJ2-5; 7 nucleotides agree with TRBD2. The ends lost 2 bases at V and 4 bases at J; junction bases unmatched: 4. The V gene's germline CDR1 is LGHDT and CDR2 YNNKEL (reference sequence). There are 14 residues in the CDR3. The CDR3: CASSQITSAETQYF. The CDR3 DNA follows: TGTGCCAGCAGCCAAATAACTAGCGCAGAGACCCAGTACTTC.

This clonotype has only a few counts. The chain has TRBV7-2 and TRBJ2-7; D not certain. This CDR3 contains 14 residues. Trimming removed 4 bases at V and 3 bases at J, with 13 bases between. The V gene's germline CDR1 is SGHTA and CDR2 FQGNSA. The CDR3 loop reads CASSSPGLFYEQYF. CDR3 nucleotide sequence: TGTGCCAGCAGCTCGCCGGGTCTCTTCTACGAGCAGTACTTC.

This clonotype was detected only a few times. The rearrangement uses TRBV7-6 and TRBJ2-7; D gene uncertain. CDR1 is SGHVS, CDR2 FNYEAQ, per germline. V shed 7 bases and J shed 0 bases, with 13 bases lying between them. The CDR3 runs 14 residues. The CDR3 region is CASKPRQDSYEQYF. As DNA, the CDR3 is TGTGCCAGCAAACCCCGCCAGGACTCCTACGAGCAGTACTTC.

This clonotype occurred a few times. The chain uses TRBV7-2 and TRBJ1-2, with 9 bases matching TRBD1. This CDR3 spans 15 amino acids. Germline V lookup: CDR1 SGHTA, CDR2 FQGNSA. The V and J ends lost 4 bases and 2 bases, in that order; junction bases with no gene match: 5. CDR3 sequence (DNA): TGTGCCAGCAGCTCACGGACAGGGGCAAACTATGGCTACACCTTC. Translated, it gives CASSSRTGANYGYTF.

This clonotype was found a few times. The gene calls are TRBV5-5 and TRBJ2-4, with 9 bases aligning to TRBD1. The V segment lost 3 bases and the J segment 13 bases; nucleotides outside the gene matches: 11. The CDR3 sequence is 14 residues long. Germline CDR1 and CDR2: SGHKS and YYEKEE (reference sequence). The CDR3 DNA reads TGTGCCAGCAGCTCGTCGGGGACAGGGTCGGAGCAGTACTTC. Its translation: CASSSSGTGSEQYF.

This clonotype was observed a few times. The V call is TRBV29-1, the J call TRBJ2-3; possible D gene TRBD1, 6 bases. The length of the CDR3 is 16 residues. V shed 2 bases and J shed 6 bases, with 21 bases lying between them. The germline V gene has CDR1 SQVTM and CDR2 ANQGSEA. The CDR3 DNA sequence: TGCAGCGTTGAATTTCGTGGAGGCAGGGGATCGGATACGCAGTATTTT. As protein: CSVEFRGGRGSDTQYF.

The V call is TRBV7-2, the J call TRBJ2-3; D unclear. The CDR3 length is 15 residues. In germline, CDR1 is SGHTA, CDR2 FQGNSA. Trimming removed 2 bases at V and 2 bases at J, with 11 bases between. CDR3 DNA: TGTGCCAGCAGCTTAAGACGCTACCCCACAGATACGCAGTATTTT. The encoded protein is CASSLRRYPTDTQYF.

This clonotype appeared a few times. The chain carries TRBV6-2 or TRBV6-3 and TRBJ2-7; 12 nucleotides line up with TRBD2. Germline assignment: CDR1 MNHEY and CDR2 SVGEGT. V was pared by 6 bases and J by 3 bases, with 3 bases of the junction left unmatched. This CDR3 spans 14 amino acids. CDR3 DNA sequence: TGTGCCAGCAGGGGGACTAGCGGGCTCTACGAGCAGTACTTC. It is translated as CASRGTSGLYEQYF.

DNA for the CDR3: TGTGCCAGCAGTGGGGCGGACAGGGGGGTTGATGGCTACACCTTC. Translating gives CASSGADRGVDGYTF. The V gene is TRBV2, the J gene TRBJ1-2; 10 bases line up with TRBD1. V shed 4 bases and J 6 bases; nucleotides not matched to a gene: 8. The germline CDR1 and CDR2 sequences are SNHLY and FYNNEI. The length of the CDR3 is 15 residues.

The rearrangement uses TRBV2 and TRBJ2-7; the match to TRBD1 covers 12 bases. The DNA end favors TRBJ2-5, so the J call may be wrong. The V gene's germline CDR1 is SNHLY and CDR2 FYNNEI. The CDR3 is 17 residues long. CDR3 DNA: TGTGCCAGCAACCTCCTAGTTGGGACAGGGGGCATCCAGACCCAGTACTTC. Its translation: CASNLLVGTGGIQTQYF.

This clonotype was seen more than once but under ten times. The chain links TRBV6-5 to TRBJ1-6; D is unresolved. The ends were cut back, 2 bases at V and 4 bases at J, with 9 bases in the middle. CDR1 is MNHEY, CDR2 SVGAGI, per germline. The CDR3 is made up of 15 amino acids. The CDR3 DNA sequence: TGTGCCAGCAGTTACCAGCAGCATTATAATTCACCCCTCCACTTT. It specifies CASSYQQHYNSPLHF.

The J gene is TRBJ2-7, the V gene TRBV5-1; TRBD2 matches at 7 bases. With 4 bases clipped from V and 3 bases from J, the junction kept 10 bases outside the gene matches. The V gene's germline CDR1 is SGHRS and CDR2 YFSETQ. The CDR3 is 15 amino acids. CDR3 sequence reads: CASSKVAGSVYEQYF. CDR3 sequence (DNA): TGCGCCAGCAGCAAAGTAGCGGGCAGCGTCTACGAGCAGTACTTC. The entire variable domain, with the rest obtained from reference TRBV5-1 and TRBJ2-7, is as follows: KAGVTQTPRYLIKTRGQQVTLSCSPISGHRSVSWYQQTPGQGLQFLFEYFSETQRNKGNFPGRFSGRQFSNSRSEMNVSTLELGDSALYLCASSKVAGSVYEQYFGPGTRLTVT.

The chain couples TRBV20-1 to TRBJ1-2, with a possible D match to TRBD1 (6 bases). CDR3 length equals 15 residues. Germline V gives CDR1 DFQATT, CDR2 SNEGSKA (reference sequence). The ends were cut back, 0 bases at V and 3 bases at J, with 14 bases in the middle. For the CDR3, the DNA is TGCAGTGCTAGAGACCTACAGGGAGTTTACTATGGCTACACCTTC. It is translated as CSARDLQGVYYGYTF.

The gene calls are TRBV6-5 and TRBJ2-7; 8 bases match TRBD1. J was trimmed by 0 bases and V by 5 bases; bases with no gene match: 6. Germline-derived CDR1 and CDR2 are MNHEY and SVGAGI. The CDR3 covers 15 residues. The DNA for the CDR3 is TGTGCCAGCAGTCCCTCCGGACAGGGCTCCTACGAGCAGTACTTC. Encoded protein: CASSPSGQGSYEQYF.

V and J are TRBV14 and TRBJ1-6; D remains unclear. Germline V gives CDR1 SGHDN, CDR2 FVKESK. V shed 1 base and J shed 14 bases, with 15 bases lying between them. The CDR3 runs 14 residues. The CDR3 region is CASSQAPTPAALHF. The CDR3 DNA follows: TGTGCCAGCAGCCAAGCACCGACGCCGGCGGCCCTCCACTTT.

The chain joins TRBV20-1 to TRBJ2-7; tentatively, D is TRBD2 (6 bases). V was clipped by 3 bases and J by 5 bases, with 17 bases between them. The CDR3 loop spans 14 amino acids. Germline assignment: CDR1 DFQATT and CDR2 SNEGSKA (reference sequence). DNA for the CDR3: TGCAGTGCTAGGGCCATCGGAGGGCAGCACGAGCAGTACTTC. This codes for CSARAIGGQHEQYF.

CDR3 in amino acids: CASGTGAYNEKLFF. The CDR3 region has the DNA TGTGCCAGCGGAACAGGGGCGTATAATGAAAAACTGTTTTTT. The rearrangement joins TRBV12-3 or TRBV12-4 to TRBJ1-4; TRBD1 aligns across 7 bases. This CDR3 region has 14 residues. V lost 8 bases and J lost 4; bases outside the gene matches: 7.

This clonotype has more than one count but fewer than ten. The chain has TRBV5-5 and TRBJ2-1; a weak D match, TRBD2 (6 bases). CDR3 length: 15 amino acids. The V gene's germline CDR1 is SGHKS and CDR2 YYEKEE (reference sequence). Trimming removed 4 bases from V and 6 bases from J, with 17 bases in between. The CDR3 reads CASSAPISGRNEQFF. CDR3 DNA: TGTGCCAGCAGCGCCCCGATTAGCGGACGCAATGAGCAGTTCTTC.

The chain employs TRBV20-1 and TRBJ2-1; no reliable D call. Trimming removed 5 bases from V and 6 bases from J, with 5 bases in between. From germline, CDR1 is DFQATT and CDR2 SNEGSKA (reference sequence). This CDR3 comprises 10 residues. CDR3 region: CSAPINEQFF. CDR3 nucleotide sequence: TGCAGTGCTCCCATCAATGAGCAGTTCTTC.

The CDR3, as DNA: TGTGCCAGCAGCTTAAACCGGATAGATGGCTACACCTTC. This sequence encodes CASSLNRIDGYTF. The V call is TRBV7-9, the J call TRBJ1-2; no reliable D call. Germline CDR1 and CDR2: SEHNR and FQNEAQ (reference sequence). The CDR3 runs 13 residues. Trimming took 2 bases from V and 6 from J, leaving 10 bases between them.